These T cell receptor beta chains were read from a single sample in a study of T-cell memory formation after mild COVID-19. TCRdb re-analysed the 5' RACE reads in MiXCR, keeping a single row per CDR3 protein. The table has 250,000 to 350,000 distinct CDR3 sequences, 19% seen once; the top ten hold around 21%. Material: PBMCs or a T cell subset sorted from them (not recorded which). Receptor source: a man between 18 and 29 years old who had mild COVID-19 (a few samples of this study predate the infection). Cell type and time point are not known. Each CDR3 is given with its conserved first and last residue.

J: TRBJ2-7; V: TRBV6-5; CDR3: CASTSPGGTYEQYF
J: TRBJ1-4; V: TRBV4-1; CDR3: CASSQRQGGGNEKLFF
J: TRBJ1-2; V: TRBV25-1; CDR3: CASSEYSPDGYTF
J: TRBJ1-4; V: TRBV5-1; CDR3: CASSLAGGEVEKLFF
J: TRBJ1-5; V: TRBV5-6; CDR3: CASSLGGQMSNQPQHF
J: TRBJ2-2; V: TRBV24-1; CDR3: CATSDIQVHGELFF
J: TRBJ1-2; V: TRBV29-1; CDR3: CSAGQGIAGYTF
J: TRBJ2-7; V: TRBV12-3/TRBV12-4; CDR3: CASRSGTGAYEQYF
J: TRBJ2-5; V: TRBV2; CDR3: CASRLGAAQETQYF
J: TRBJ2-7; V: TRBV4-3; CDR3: CASSQDIAGELNYEQYF
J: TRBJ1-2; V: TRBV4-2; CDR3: CASSQASLDRDYGYTF
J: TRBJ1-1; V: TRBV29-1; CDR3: CSVAGSPGGRRNTEAFF
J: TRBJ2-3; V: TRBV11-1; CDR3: CASSSTGSTDTQYF
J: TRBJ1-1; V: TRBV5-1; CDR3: CASSILSRGDTEAFF
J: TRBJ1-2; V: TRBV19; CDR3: CASSMAGTNYGYTF
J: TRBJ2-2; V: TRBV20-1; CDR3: CSAPGTSGELFF
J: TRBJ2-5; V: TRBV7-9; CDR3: CASSSWGGGQETQYF
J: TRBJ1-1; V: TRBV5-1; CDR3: CASSLDGTMNTEAFF
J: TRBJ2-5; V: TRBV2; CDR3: CAGTTRVEGTQYF
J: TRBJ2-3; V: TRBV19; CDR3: CASSIARGAADTQYF
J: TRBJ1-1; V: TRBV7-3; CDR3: CASSFGNTEAFF
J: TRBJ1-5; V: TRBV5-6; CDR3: CASSFGGTQPQHF
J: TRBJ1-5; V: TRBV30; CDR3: CAWSVAANQPQHF
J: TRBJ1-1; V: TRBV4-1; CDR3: CASSRKTGTDTEAFF
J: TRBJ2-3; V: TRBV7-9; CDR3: CASSSGAGGTDTQYF
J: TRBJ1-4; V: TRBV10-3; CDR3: CATAPSDRAEWNEKLFF
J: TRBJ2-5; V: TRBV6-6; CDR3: CASSMDRRGQETQYF
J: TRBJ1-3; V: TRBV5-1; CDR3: CASSLEVSFTGPGNTIYF
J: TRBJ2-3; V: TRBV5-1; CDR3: CASSEGLAPITDTQYF
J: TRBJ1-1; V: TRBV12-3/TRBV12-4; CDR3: CASSHNDRGMSKFPEAFF
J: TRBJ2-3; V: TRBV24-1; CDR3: CATSVDHRGLTDTQYF
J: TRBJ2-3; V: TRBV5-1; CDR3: CASSTGQGAFDTQYF
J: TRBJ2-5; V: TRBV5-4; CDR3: CASTDRRQETQYF
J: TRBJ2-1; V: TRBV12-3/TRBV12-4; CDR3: CASTTGYNEQFF
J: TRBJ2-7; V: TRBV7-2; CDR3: CASRSGSSYEQYF
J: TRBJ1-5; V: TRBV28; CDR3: CASSLSLRHNQPQHF
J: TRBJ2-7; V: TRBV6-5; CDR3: CASSYASGTYEQYF
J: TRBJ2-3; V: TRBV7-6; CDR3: CASRMTSGPGGTDTQYF
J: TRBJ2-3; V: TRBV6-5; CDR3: CASKQQGVDTQYF
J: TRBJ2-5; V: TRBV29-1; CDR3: CSVEGNGKTQYF
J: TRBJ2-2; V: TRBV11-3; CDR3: CASSLDQAGTGNTGELFF
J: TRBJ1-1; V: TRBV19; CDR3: CASSMSAGGWATEAFF
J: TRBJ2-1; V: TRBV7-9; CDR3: CASSSSTGNEQFF
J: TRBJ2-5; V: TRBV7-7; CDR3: CASSPRDRGFQETQYF
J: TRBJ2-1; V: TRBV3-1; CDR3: CASSQDWGGGSEQFF
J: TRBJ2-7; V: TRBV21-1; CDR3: CASSKGGYEQYF
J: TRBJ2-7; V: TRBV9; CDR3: CASSVSGPSSYEQYF
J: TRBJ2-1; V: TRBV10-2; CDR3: CASRTGGDEQFF
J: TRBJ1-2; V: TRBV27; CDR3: CASRLKPDRDYGYTF
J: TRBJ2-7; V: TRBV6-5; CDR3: CASSYSYGQGGDEQYF
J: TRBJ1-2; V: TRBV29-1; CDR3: CSVDPSLGAGNYGYTF
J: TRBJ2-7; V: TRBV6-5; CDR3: CASWAAPYEQYF
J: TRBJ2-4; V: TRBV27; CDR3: CASRFQGGNIQYF
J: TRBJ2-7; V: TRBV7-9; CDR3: CASTYTPSDTYEQYF
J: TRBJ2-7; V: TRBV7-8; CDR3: CASSRGQGAVEQYF